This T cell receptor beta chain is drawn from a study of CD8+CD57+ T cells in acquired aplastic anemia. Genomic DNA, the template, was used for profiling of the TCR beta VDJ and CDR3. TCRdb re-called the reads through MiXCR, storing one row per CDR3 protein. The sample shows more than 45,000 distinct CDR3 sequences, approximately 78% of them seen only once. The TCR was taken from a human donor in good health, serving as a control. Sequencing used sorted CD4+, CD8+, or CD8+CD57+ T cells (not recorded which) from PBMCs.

CDR3 in DNA: TGTGCCTGGAACCTTCTAGCGGCCCCCTACAATGAGCAGTTCTTC. This sequence encodes CAWNLLAAPYNEQFF. V usage is TRBV30 and J usage is TRBJ2-1; 7 positions match TRBD2. The CDR3 extends over 15 amino acids. J lost 2 bases, V lost 4 bases, and 8 bases had no gene match. Germline V gene sequence: CDR1 GTSNPN, CDR2 SVGIG (reference sequence).